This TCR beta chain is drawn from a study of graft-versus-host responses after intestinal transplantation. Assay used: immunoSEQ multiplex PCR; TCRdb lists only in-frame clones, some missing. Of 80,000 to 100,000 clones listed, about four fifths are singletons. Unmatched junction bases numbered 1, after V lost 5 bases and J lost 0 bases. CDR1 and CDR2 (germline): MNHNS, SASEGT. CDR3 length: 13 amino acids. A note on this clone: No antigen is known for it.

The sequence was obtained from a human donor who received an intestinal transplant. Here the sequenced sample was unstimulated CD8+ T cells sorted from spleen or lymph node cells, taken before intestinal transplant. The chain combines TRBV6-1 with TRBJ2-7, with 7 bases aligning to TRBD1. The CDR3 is CASSHRGSYEQYF. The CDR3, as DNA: TGTGCCAGCAGTCACAGGGGCTCCTACGAGCAGTACTTC.